This TCR beta chain was found in a study of blood T cell repertoires in COVID-19. About the research overall: Donors in the United States, Italy and Spain gave samples during acute or convalescent COVID-19. Nucleic acid was either cDNA or gDNA, and it came from T cells, B-cell-depleted T cells, or PBMCs.

The CDR3 runs to 14 residues. V lost 4 bases, J lost 2 bases, and 10 bases lay in between. Germline CDR1 MDHEN, CDR2 SYDVKM. In the source study's methods: Quantification of nucleated cells was approximated via reference gene primer amplification. Profiling relied on immunoSEQ multiplex PCR, and the TCRdb table lists in-frame clones only, not all of them. V and J calls and clone size are given by that table; D and trimming were obtained from the DNA. The sample records about 140,000 clones, roughly 86% being singletons. The TCR was taken from a human donor in a cohort sampled during active COVID-19. Sequencing was carried out using peripheral blood. This chain joins TRBV28 and TRBJ2-3; D not certain. CDR3 loop: CASSYASNTDTQYF. The CDR3 nucleotides are TGTGCCAGCAGTTACGCCAGTAACACAGATACGCAGTATTTT.